These 10 T cell receptor beta chains share one sample of origin, sequenced in a study of cytomegalovirus exposure and HLA in healthy donors. Profiling relied on immunoSEQ multiplex PCR, and the TCRdb table lists in-frame clones only, not all of them. The sample has some 240,000 clones, around 86% seen once. The sequencing sample was made of PBMCs. All receptors derive from a woman under 30 in good health and CMV-seropositive.

The chain uses TRBV27 and TRBJ2-7, with 14 bases matching TRBD2. Germline lookup yields CDR1 MNHEY and CDR2 SMNVEV (reference sequence). V was clipped by 2 bases and J by 3 bases; unmatched bases: 0. CDR3 length: 15 residues. The CDR3: CASSLGTSGGYEQYF. The CDR3, as DNA: TGTGCCAGCAGTTTAGGGACTAGCGGGGGCTACGAGCAGTACTTC.

The genes are TRBV15 and TRBJ2-6; tentative D call: TRBD1 (5 bases). Trimming shortened V by 7 bases and J by 0 bases, and 10 bases separated the two germline ends. This CDR3 has 15 amino acids. Germline lookup yields CDR1 LNHNV and CDR2 YYDKDF (reference sequence). CDR3 sequence reads: CATTPTVSGANVLTF. The CDR3 nucleotides read TGTGCCACCACCCCGACAGTCTCTGGGGCCAACGTCCTGACTTTC.

The chain links TRBV11-2 to TRBJ1-2, with a weak D call TRBD1 (6 bases). The germline V and J ends were trimmed by 1 base and 0 bases, with 9 bases remaining between them. This CDR3 has 15 residues. CDR1 SGHAT and CDR2 FQNNGV come from the germline V gene. CDR3 loop: CASSLVDRPNYGYTF. The CDR3 nucleotides are TGTGCCAGCAGCTTAGTGGACAGACCTAACTATGGCTACACCTTC.

This chain joins TRBV9 and TRBJ1-3; TRBD1 matches at 10 bases. V lost 0 bases to trimming and J lost 3 bases; unmatched junction nucleotides: 18. Germline lookup yields CDR1 SGDLS and CDR2 YYNGEE. The CDR3 is made up of 21 amino acids. For the CDR3, the DNA is TGTGCCAGCAGCGTAGGTTGGACAGGGGGATCTTCGAGGTTGTATGGAAACACCATATATTTT. Amino acid sequence: CASSVGWTGGSSRLYGNTIYF.

The CDR3 is CAAAGQGIWGPEAFF. CDR3 nucleotide sequence: TGTGCCGCGGCGGGACAGGGGATCTGGGGGCCTGAAGCTTTCTTT. The genes are TRBV5-4 and TRBJ1-1; 10 bases match TRBD1. V shed 10 bases and J 6 bases; nucleotides not matched to a gene: 15. The CDR3 totals 15 residues. Germline V gene lookup returns CDR1 SGHNT and CDR2 YYREEE (reference sequence).

A few counts support this clone. The gene calls are TRBV4-1 and TRBJ1-5, with 8 bases that match TRBD1. The V segment lost 0 bases and the J segment 5 bases; nucleotides outside the gene matches: 6. Per germline, CDR1 MGHRA and CDR2 YSYEKL. The CDR3 is 16 residues long. The CDR3 loop reads CASSQDETGVDQPQHF. DNA of the CDR3: TGCGCCAGCAGCCAAGATGAGACAGGGGTCGATCAGCCCCAGCATTTT.

The V and J genes are TRBV29-1 and TRBJ2-5; TRBD2 is a possible D gene (6 bases). Trimming removed 6 bases at V and 2 bases at J, with 16 bases between. Per the germline V gene, CDR1 is SQVTM and CDR2 is ANQGSEA. The CDR3 is 14 amino acids. In nucleotides, the CDR3 is TGCAGCGTGGCCCCCGGGACTGGGCAAGAGACCCAGTACTTC. Translation: CSVAPGTGQETQYF.

This rearrangement joins TRBV6-5 to TRBJ1-2; D not certain. The CDR3 contains 13 residues. The germline gives CDR1 MNHEY, CDR2 SVGAGI. The V end was cut by 2 bases, the J end by 1 base, with 5 bases between. The chain's CDR3 is CASSYRDNYGYTF. The CDR3 DNA follows: TGTGCCAGCAGTTACCGGGATAACTATGGCTACACCTTC.

In this sample, this clone turned up once. The same CDR3 is also encoded by other DNA sequences in this sample. This rearrangement joins TRBV7-2 to TRBJ2-7; D gene uncertain. Germline CDR1 is SGHTA and CDR2 is FQGNSA. V lost 2 bases and J lost 2, with 10 bases in between. This CDR3 comprises 14 residues. DNA for the CDR3: TGTGCCAGCAGCTTACGAAGCGCAGCCTACGAGCAGTACTTC. Translating it yields CASSLRSAAYEQYF.

The chain joins TRBV7-2 to TRBJ2-1, with 8 bases fitting TRBD2. The germline V gene has CDR1 SGHTA and CDR2 FQGNSA. Trimming at V came to 3 bases and at J to 8 bases, leaving 6 bases not matched to a gene. This CDR3 has 14 residues. In nucleotides, the CDR3 is TGTGCCAGCAGCTTGCGGGAGGCGGGGTATGAGCAGTTCTTC. Translation gives CASSLREAGYEQFF.